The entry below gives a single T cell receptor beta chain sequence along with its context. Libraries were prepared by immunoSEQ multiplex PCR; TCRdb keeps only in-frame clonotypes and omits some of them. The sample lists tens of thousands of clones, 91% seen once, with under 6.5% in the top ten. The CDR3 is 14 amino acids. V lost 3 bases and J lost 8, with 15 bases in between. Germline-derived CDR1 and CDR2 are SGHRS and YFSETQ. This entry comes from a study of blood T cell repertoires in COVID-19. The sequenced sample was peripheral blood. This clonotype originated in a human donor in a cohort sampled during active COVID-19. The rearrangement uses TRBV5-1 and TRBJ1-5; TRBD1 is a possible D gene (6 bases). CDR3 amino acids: CASSYGTSREPQHF. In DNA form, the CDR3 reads TGCGCCAGCAGCTACGGGACATCCCGGGAGCCCCAGCATTTT. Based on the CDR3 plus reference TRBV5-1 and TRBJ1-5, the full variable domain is KAGVTQTPRYLIKTRGQQVTLSCSPISGHRSVSWYQQTPGQGLQFLFEYFSETQRNKGNFPGRFSGRQFSNSRSEMNVSTLELGDSALYLCASSYGTSREPQHFGDGTRLSIL.